Sequencing of this T cell receptor (beta chain) was carried out in a study of blood T cell repertoires in COVID-19. Repertoires were generated with immunoSEQ multiplex PCR, while TCRdb's copy carries only in-frame clones and drops some. The table shows roughly 120,000 clones, with 80% to 90% occurring only once. The CDR3 runs to 15 residues. Sequencing was carried out using peripheral blood. The chain recombines TRBV21-1 with TRBJ2-3; the D call of TRBD1 is as the table states it, not checked on the DNA. TRBV21-1 corresponds to a pseudogene. This receptor was taken from a man in his sixties or seventies who had recovered from COVID-19. CDR3 residues: CASSNCDRGIDTQYF. In DNA form, the CDR3 reads TGTGCCAGCAGCAATTGTGACAGGGGGATAGATACGCAGTATTTT.